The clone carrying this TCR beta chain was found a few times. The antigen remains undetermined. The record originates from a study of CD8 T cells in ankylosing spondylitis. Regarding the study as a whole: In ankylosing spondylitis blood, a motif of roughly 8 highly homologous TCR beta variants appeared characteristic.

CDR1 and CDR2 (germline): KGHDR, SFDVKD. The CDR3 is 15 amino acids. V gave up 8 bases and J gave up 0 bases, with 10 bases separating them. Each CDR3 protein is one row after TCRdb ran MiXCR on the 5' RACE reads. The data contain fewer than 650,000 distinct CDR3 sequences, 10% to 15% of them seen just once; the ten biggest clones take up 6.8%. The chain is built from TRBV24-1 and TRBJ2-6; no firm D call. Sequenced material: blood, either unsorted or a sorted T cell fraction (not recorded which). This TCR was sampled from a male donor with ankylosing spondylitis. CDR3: CATTPWDSGANVLTF. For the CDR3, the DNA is TGTGCCACCACCCCTTGGGACTCTGGGGCCAACGTCCTGACTTTC.